The 6 T cell receptor beta chains presented below share a single source sample, sequenced in a study of persistence of HIV-infected CD4 T cells. Which antigens these TCRs recognize remains unknown. Sequencing used immunoSEQ version 4 in survey mode. Using immunoSEQ multiplex PCR, the repertoire was profiled, and TCRdb retains in-frame clones only, with some absent. The sample has tens of thousands of clones; about 87% are singletons. Anti-CD3/anti-CD28 beads served as a nonspecific positive control stimulus. Sorting selected CD4+ T cells upregulating both CD40 ligand and CD69. Sequenced material: CD4+ T cells sorted from PBMCs after approximately 18-hour stimulation, taken from a patient who received antiretroviral therapy. The receptors were sampled from an adult woman with HIV who was CMV-seropositive.

The CDR3 here is CASSLNPPLAGGRETQYF. The CDR3 DNA is TGTGCCAGCAGCTTAAACCCCCCCCTAGCGGGGGGTAGGGAGACCCAGTACTTC. The chain carries TRBV7-3 and TRBJ2-5; 11 positions agree with TRBD2. The ends lost 1 base at V and 5 bases at J; junction bases unmatched: 12. The CDR3 is 18 amino acids. The germline V gene encodes CDR1 SGHTA and CDR2 FQGTGA.

The chain is built from TRBV6-5 and TRBJ2-7, with a possible D match to TRBD1 (7 bases). V was trimmed by 6 bases and J by 11 bases, leaving 20 bases between them. CDR3 length equals 13 residues. Germline lookup yields CDR1 MNHEY and CDR2 SVGAGI. The CDR3 sequence: CASSPRGTRGEYF. The DNA for the CDR3 is TGTGCCAGCAGCCCCAGGGGGACACGCGGGGAGTACTTC.

This chain joins TRBV7-2 and TRBJ2-1; D possibly uses TRBD1 or TRBD2 (5 bases each). This CDR3 contains 16 residues. V was pared by 5 bases and J by 0 bases, with 14 bases between. Germline V lookup: CDR1 SGHTA, CDR2 FQGNSA. CDR3 protein: CASSLFGGPSYNEQFF. The CDR3 region has the DNA TGTGCCAGCAGCCTCTTTGGGGGACCCTCCTACAATGAGCAGTTCTTC.

The gene calls are TRBV5-5 and TRBJ2-7; D remains ambiguous. Per the germline V gene, CDR1 is SGHKS and CDR2 is YYEKEE (reference sequence). The CDR3 is made up of 13 amino acids. V was pared by 2 bases and J by 4 bases, with 10 bases between. The CDR3 sequence is CASSFGRRYEQYV. CDR3 in DNA: TGTGCCAGCAGCTTCGGTAGGCGTTACGAGCAGTACGTC.

A single count supports this clone. The chain employs TRBV11-3 and TRBJ2-1; D is unresolved. The V gene lost 0 bases and the J gene lost 4 bases, with 4 bases spanning the gap. CDR3 length: 13 amino acids. Per the germline V gene, CDR1 is SGHNT and CDR2 is YENEEA. The CDR3 DNA reads as TGTGCCAGCAGCTTAGAAGCGTACAATGAGCAGTTCTTC. Translated: CASSLEAYNEQFF. The entire variable domain, with the rest obtained from reference TRBV11-3 and TRBJ2-1, is as follows: EAGVVQSPRYKIIEKKQPVAFWCNPISGHNTLYWYLQNLGQGPELLIRYENEEAVDDSQLPKDRFSAERLKGVDSTLKIQPAELGDSAVYLCASSLEAYNEQFFGPGTRLTVL.

The rearrangement links TRBV5-4 to TRBJ1-4; perhaps TRBD1 as D (5 bases). Germline CDR1 SGHNT, CDR2 YYREEE (reference sequence). The CDR3 has 15 amino acids. Deletions cut 1 base from V and 7 bases from J, with 14 bases between. The CDR3 here is CASSLSQGRSEKLFF. The CDR3 coding sequence is TGTGCCAGCAGCTTGTCGCAGGGTAGGAGTGAAAAACTGTTTTTT.